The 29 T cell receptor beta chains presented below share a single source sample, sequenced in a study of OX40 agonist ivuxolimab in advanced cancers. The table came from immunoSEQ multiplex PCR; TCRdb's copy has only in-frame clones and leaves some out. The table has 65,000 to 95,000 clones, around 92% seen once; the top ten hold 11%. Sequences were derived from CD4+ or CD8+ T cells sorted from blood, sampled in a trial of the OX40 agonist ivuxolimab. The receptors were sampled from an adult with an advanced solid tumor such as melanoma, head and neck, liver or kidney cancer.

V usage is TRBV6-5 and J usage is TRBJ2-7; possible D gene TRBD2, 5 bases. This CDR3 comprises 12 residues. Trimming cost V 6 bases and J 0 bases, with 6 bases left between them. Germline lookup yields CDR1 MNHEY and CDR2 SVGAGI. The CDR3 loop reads CASRDFSYEQYF. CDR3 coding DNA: TGTGCCAGCAGGGACTTCTCCTACGAGCAGTACTTC.

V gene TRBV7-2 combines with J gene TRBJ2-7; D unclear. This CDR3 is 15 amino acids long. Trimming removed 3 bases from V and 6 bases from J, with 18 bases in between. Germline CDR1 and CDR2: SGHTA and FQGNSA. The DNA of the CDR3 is TGTGCCAGCAGCTTGTACTCCCCCACAAAATCCGAGCAGTACTTC. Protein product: CASSLYSPTKSEQYF.

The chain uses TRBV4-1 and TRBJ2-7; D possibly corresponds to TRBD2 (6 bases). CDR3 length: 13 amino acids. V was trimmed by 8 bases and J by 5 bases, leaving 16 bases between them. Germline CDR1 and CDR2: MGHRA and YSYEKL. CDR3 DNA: TGCGCCAGCCGCCCTCCGGGGGTAAACGAGCAGTACTTC. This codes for CASRPPGVNEQYF.

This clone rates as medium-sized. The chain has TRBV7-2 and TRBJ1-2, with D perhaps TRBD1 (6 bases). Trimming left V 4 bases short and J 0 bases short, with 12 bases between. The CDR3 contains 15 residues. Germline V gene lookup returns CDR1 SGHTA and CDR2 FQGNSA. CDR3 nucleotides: TGTGCCAGCAGCTGGGGGGCAGGGTCTAACTATGGCTACACCTTC. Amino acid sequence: CASSWGAGSNYGYTF.

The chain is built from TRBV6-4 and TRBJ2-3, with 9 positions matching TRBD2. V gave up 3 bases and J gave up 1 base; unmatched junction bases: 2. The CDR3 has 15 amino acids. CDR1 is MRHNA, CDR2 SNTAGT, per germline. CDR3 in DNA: TGTGCCAGCAGTGAGGAGCGGGGGGGCACAGATACGCAGTATTTT. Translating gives CASSEERGGTDTQYF.

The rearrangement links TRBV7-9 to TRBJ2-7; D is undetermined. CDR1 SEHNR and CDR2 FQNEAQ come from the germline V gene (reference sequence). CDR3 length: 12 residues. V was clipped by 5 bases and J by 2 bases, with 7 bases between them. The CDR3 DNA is TGTGCCAGCAGCCACCCTACCTACGAGCAGTACTTC. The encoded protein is CASSHPTYEQYF.

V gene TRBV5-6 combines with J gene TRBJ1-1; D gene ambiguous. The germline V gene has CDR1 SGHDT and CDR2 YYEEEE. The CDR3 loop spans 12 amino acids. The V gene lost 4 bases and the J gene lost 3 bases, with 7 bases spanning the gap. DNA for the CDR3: TGTGCCAGCAGCGTCCGGGACACTGAAGCTTTCTTT. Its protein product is CASSVRDTEAFF.

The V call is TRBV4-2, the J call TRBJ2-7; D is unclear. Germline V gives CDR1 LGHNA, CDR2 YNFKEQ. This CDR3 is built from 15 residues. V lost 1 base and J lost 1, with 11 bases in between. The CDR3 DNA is TGTGCCAGCAGCCAAGGTCCCGCCCCATCCTACGAGCAGTACTTC. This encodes CASSQGPAPSYEQYF.

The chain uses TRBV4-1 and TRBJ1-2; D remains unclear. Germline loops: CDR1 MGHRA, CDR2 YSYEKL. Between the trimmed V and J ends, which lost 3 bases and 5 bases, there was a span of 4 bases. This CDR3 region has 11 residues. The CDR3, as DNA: TGCGCCAGCAGCCATTCTTATGGCTACACCTTC. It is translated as CASSHSYGYTF.

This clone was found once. The DNA for the CDR3 is TGTGCCAGCACCCTAGGGGCGGGACCCTTTAATACGCAGTATTTT. Translated, it gives CASTLGAGPFNTQYF. This rearrangement joins TRBV7-8 to TRBJ2-3, with a weak D call TRBD2 (6 bases). Germline values: CDR1 SGHVS, CDR2 FQNEAQ. The CDR3 covers 15 residues. Trimming removed 7 bases from V and 7 bases from J, with 21 bases in between.

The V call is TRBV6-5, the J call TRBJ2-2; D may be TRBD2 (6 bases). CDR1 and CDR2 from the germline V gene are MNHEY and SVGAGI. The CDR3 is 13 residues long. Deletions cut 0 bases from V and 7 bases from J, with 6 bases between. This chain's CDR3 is CASSYSGGGELFF. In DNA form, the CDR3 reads TGTGCCAGCAGTTACTCCGGGGGCGGGGAGCTGTTTTTT.

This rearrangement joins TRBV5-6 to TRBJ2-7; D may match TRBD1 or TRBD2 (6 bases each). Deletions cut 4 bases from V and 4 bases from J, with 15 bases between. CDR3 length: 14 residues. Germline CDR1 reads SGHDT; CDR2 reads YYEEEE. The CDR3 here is CASSGGPASYEQYF. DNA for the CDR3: TGTGCCAGCAGCGGGGGGCCGGCATCTTACGAGCAGTACTTC.

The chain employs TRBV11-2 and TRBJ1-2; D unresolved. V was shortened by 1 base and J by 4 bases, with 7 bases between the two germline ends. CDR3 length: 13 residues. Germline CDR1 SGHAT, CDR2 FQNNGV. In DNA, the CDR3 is TGTGCCAGCAGCTTAGCCTTCCCCTATGGCTACACCTTC. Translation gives CASSLAFPYGYTF.

The DNA for the CDR3 is TGTGCCAGCAGTCTACAGGGGGCGGACACCATATATTTT. It yields the protein CASSLQGADTIYF. The chain uses TRBV7-8 and TRBJ1-3; 9 bases are shared with TRBD1. The germline V gene encodes CDR1 SGHVS and CDR2 FQNEAQ. V trimming: 6 bases; J trimming: 8 bases; junction bases outside the gene matches: 5. The CDR3 has 13 residues.

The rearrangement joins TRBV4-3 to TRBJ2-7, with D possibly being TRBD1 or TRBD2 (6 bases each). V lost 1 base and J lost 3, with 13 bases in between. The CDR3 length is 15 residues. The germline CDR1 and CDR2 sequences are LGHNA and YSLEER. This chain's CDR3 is CASSQVEGVFYEQYF. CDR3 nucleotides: TGCGCCAGCAGCCAAGTGGAGGGGGTCTTCTACGAGCAGTACTTC.

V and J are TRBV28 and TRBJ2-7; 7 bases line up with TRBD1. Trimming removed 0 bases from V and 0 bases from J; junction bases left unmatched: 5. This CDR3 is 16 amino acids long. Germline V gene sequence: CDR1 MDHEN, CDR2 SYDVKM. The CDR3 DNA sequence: TGTGCCAGCAGTTTATGGGGACAGAACCCCTCCTACGAGCAGTACTTC. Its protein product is CASSLWGQNPSYEQYF.

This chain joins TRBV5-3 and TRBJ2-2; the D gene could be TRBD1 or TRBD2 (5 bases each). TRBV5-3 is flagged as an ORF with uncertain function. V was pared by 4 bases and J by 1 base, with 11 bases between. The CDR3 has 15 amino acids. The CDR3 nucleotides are TGTGCCAGAAGCCCCCGGGACGTGAACACCGGGGAGCTGTTTTTT. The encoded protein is CARSPRDVNTGELFF.

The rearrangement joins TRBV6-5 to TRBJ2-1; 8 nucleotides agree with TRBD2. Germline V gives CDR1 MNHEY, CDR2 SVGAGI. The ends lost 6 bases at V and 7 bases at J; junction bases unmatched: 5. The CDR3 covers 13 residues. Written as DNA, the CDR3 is TGTGCCAGCAGAACCGGGGGGGCAAATGAGCAGTTCTTC. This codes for CASRTGGANEQFF.

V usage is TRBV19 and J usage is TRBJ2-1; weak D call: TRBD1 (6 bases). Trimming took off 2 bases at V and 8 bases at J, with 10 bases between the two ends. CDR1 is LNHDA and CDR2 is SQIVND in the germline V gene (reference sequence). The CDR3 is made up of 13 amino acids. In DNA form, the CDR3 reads TGTGCCAGTAGTATAATGGGGGCCTATGAGCAGTTCTTC. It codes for CASSIMGAYEQFF.

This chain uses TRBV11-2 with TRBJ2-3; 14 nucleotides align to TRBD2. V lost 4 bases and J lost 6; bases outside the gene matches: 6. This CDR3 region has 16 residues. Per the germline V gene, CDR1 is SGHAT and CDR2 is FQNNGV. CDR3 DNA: TGTGCCAGCAGCTCGGGACTAGCGGGAGAGATGGATACGCAGTATTTT. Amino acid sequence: CASSSGLAGEMDTQYF.

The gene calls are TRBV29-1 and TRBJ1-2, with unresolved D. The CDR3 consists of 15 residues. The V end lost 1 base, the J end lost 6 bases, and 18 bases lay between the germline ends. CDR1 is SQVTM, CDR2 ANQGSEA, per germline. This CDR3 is CSVEVQDRISHGYTF. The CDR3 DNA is TGCAGCGTTGAAGTCCAGGACCGAATCTCTCATGGCTACACCTTC.

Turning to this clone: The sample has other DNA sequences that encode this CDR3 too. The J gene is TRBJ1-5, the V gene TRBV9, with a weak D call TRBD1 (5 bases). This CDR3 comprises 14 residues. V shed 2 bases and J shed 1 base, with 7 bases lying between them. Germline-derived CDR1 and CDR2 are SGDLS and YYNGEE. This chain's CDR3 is CASSVGGSNQPQHF. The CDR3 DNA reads TGTGCCAGCAGCGTTGGGGGAAGCAATCAGCCCCAGCATTTT. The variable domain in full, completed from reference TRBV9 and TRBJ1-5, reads DSGVTQTPKHLITATGQRVTLRCSPRSGDLSVYWYQQSLDQGLQFLIQYYNGEERAKGNILERFSAQQFPDLHSELNLSSLELGDSALYFCASSVGGSNQPQHFGDGTRLSIL.

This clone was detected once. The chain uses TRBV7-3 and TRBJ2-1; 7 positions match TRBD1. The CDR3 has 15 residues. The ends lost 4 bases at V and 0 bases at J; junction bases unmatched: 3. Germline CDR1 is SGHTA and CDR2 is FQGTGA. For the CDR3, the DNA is TGTGCCAGCAGCTATGGGACAGCCTCCTACAATGAGCAGTTCTTC. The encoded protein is CASSYGTASYNEQFF.

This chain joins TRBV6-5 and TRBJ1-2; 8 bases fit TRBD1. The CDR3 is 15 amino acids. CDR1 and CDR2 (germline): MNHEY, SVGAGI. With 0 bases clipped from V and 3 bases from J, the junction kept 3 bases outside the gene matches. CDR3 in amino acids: CASSYSTGQDYGYTF. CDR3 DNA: TGTGCCAGCAGTTACTCCACGGGACAGGACTATGGCTACACCTTC.

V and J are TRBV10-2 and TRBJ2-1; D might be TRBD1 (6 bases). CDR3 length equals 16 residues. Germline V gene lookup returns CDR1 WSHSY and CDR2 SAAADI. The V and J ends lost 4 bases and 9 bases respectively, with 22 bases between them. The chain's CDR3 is CASSGSLGGLGGEQFF. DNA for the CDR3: TGCGCCAGCAGTGGGTCCCTTGGGGGCCTAGGGGGTGAGCAGTTCTTC.

CDR3 sequence: CASTWAGAMYGYTF. The DNA for the CDR3 is TGTGCCAGCACCTGGGCGGGGGCAATGTATGGCTACACCTTC. The genes are TRBV6-5 and TRBJ1-2, with D perhaps matching TRBD1 (6 bases). The CDR3 spans 14 residues. Germline CDR1 reads MNHEY; CDR2 reads SVGAGI. Trimming took off 7 bases at V and 5 bases at J, with 17 bases between the two ends.

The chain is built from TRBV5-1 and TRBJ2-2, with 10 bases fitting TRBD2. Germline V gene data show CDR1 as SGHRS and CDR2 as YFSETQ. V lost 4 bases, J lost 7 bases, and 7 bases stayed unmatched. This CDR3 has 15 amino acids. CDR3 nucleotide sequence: TGCGCCAGCAGCACGCTAGCGGGGGAAGTCGGGGAGCTGTTTTTT. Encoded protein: CASSTLAGEVGELFF. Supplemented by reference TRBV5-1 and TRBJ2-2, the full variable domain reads KAGVTQTPRYLIKTRGQQVTLSCSPISGHRSVSWYQQTPGQGLQFLFEYFSETQRNKGNFPGRFSGRQFSNSRSEMNVSTLELGDSALYLCASSTLAGEVGELFFGEGSRLTVL.

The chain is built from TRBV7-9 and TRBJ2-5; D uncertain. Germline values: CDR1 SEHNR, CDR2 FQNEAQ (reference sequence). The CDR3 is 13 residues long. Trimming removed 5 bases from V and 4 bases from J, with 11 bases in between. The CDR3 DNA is TGTGCCAGCAGCGTCAGCAGGACAGAGACCCAGTACTTC. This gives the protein CASSVSRTETQYF.

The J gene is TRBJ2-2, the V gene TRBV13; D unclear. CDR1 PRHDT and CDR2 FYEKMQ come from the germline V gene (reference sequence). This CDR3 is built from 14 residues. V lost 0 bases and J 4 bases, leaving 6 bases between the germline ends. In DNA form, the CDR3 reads TGTGCCAGCAGCTTAGGAGGGTTCACCGGGGAGCTGTTTTTT. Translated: CASSLGGFTGELFF.